This T cell receptor beta chain was documented in a study of human T cells and chemical hapten exposure. Study information: Doses of diphenylcyclopropenone went to the patients' scalps weekly throughout the roughly 24-week study. Findings and caveats of the study: TCRs exceeding a frequency of 1 in 1000 stayed unchanged under DPC sensitization.

This CDR3 region has 16 residues. V lost 3 bases and J 0 bases, leaving 10 bases between the germline ends. Germline CDR1 reads SGDLS; CDR2 reads YYNGEE. Individual cDNA molecules received unique molecular identifiers in the library. TCRdb recomputed calls from the RACE reads with MiXCR, one row per CDR3 protein. This sample has about 80,000 distinct CDR3 sequences; 7.5% to 9% occur once, and the top ten carry about 1.6%. Stated time point: patch test 1, 2 weeks after DPC sensitization. Treatment in this sample: therapeutic diphenylcyclopropenone sensitization with weekly scalp DPC. The study extracted total RNA from unfractionated whole blood. This clonotype was detected many times. No antigen is known for it.

Source: whole blood, taken in connection with sensitization to the hapten diphenylcyclopropenone (DPC). The chain has TRBV9 and TRBJ1-6, with D unresolved. The TCR comes from a woman in her twenties or thirties with alopecia areata. Some clones in this sample may be carry-over from other donors' samples. This chain's CDR3 is CASSAQESSYNSPLHF. The CDR3 coding sequence is TGTGCCAGCAGCGCTCAGGAGAGCTCCTATAATTCACCCCTCCACTTT.